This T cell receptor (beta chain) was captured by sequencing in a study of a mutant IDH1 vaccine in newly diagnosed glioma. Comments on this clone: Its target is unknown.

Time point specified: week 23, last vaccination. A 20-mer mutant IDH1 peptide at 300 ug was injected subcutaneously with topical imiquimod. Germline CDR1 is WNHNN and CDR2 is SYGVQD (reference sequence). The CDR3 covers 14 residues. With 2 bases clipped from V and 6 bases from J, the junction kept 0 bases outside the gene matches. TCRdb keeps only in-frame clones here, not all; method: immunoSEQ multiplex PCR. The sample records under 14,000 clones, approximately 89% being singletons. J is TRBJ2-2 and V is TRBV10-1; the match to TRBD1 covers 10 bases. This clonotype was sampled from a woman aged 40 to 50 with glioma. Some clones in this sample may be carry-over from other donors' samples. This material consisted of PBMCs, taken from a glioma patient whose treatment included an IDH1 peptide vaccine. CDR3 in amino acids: CASSEGQGAGELFF. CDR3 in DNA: TGCGCCAGCAGTGAGGGACAGGGGGCCGGGGAGCTGTTTTTT.